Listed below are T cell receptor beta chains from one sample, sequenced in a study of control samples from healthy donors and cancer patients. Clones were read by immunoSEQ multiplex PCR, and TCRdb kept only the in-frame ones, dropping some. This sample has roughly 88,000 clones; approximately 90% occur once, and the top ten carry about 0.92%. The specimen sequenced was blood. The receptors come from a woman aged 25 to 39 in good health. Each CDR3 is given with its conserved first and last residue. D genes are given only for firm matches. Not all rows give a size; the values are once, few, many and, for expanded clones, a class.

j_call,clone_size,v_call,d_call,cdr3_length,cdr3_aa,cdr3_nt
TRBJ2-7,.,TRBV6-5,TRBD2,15,CASFPGSGGTYEQYF,TGTGCCAGCTTCCCAGGTAGCGGGGGGACCTACGAGCAGTACTTC
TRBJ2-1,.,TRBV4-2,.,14,CASSQVEMGNEQFF,TGTGCCAGCAGCCAAGTTGAGATGGGGAATGAGCAGTTCTTC
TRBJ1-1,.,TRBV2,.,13,CASSTIGGTEAFF,TGTGCCAGCAGCACCATAGGGGGCACTGAAGCTTTCTTT
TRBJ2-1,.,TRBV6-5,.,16,CASSYSDGFTYNEQFF,TGTGCCAGCAGTTACTCGGACGGGTTCACCTACAATGAGCAGTTCTTC
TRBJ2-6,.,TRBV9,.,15,CASSVPRLGANVLTF,TGTGCCAGCAGCGTACCCCGGTTAGGGGCCAACGTCCTGACTTTC
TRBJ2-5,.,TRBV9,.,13,CASSVDHQETQYF,TGTGCCAGCAGCGTTGATCACCAAGAGACCCAGTACTTC
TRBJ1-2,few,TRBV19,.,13,CASSIGDMWGYTF,TGTGCCAGTAGTATAGGGGACATGTGGGGCTACACCTTC
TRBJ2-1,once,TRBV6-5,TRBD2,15,CASSPPSGGYNEQFF,TGTGCCAGCAGTCCCCCTAGCGGGGGATACAATGAGCAGTTCTTC
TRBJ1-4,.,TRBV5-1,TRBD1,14,CASSLEGTGCCVFF,TGCGCCAGCAGCTTGGAGGGGACAGGGTGTTGTGTGTTTTTT
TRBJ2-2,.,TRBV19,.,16,CASSISRREPTGELFF,TGTGCCAGTAGTATAAGTCGGCGGGAACCGACCGGGGAGCTGTTTTTT
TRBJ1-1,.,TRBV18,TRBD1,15,CASSLLQGANTEAFF,TGTGCCAGCTCACTCTTGCAGGGGGCTAACACTGAAGCTTTCTTT
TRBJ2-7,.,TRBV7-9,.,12,CASSSYRDEQYF,TGTGCCAGCAGCAGTTACCGGGACGAGCAGTACTTC
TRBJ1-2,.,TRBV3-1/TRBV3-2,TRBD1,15,CASSPRDSVNYGYTF,TGTGCCAGCAGCCCAAGGGACAGCGTCAACTATGGCTACACCTTC
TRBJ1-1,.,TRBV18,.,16,CASSPSGSPMNTEAFF,TGTGCCAGCTCACCTTCAGGAAGTCCCATGAACACTGAAGCTTTCTTT
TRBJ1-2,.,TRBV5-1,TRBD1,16,CASSWTGDPINYGYTF,TGCGCCAGCAGCTGGACAGGTGATCCTATTAACTATGGCTACACCTTC
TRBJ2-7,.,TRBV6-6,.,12,CASSYLKSEQYF,TGTGCCAGCAGTTACCTCAAAAGCGAGCAGTACTTC
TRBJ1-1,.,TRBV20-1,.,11,CSSAGNTEAFF,TGCAGTAGTGCAGGGAACACTGAAGCTTTCTTT
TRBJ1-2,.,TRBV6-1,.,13,CASSETDFRGYTF,TGTGCCAGCAGTGAGACAGATTTTAGAGGCTACACCTTC
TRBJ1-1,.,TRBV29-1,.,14,CSVDGRGGDTEAFF,TGCAGCGTTGACGGGCGGGGCGGCGACACTGAAGCTTTCTTT
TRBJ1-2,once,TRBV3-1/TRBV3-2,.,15,CASTHAGQGYYGYTF,TGTGCCAGCACCCACGCGGGCCAGGGTTACTATGGCTACACCTTC
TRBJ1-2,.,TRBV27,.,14,CASRRGETNYGYTF,TGTGCCAGCAGGAGGGGGGAAACTAACTATGGCTACACCTTC
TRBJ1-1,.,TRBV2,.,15,CASSVSGSINTEAFF,TGTGCCAGCAGTGTTTCAGGGAGTATAAACACTGAAGCTTTCTTT
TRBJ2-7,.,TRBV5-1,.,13,CASSSGSFGEQYF,TGCGCCAGCAGCTCCGGGTCCTTCGGGGAGCAGTACTTC
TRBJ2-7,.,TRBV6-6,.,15,CASSYSSSLSYEQYF,TGTGCCAGCAGTTACTCTTCCAGCCTATCCTACGAGCAGTACTTC
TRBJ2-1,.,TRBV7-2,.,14,CASTPRVTYNEQFF,TGTGCCAGCACCCCCAGGGTCACCTACAATGAGCAGTTCTTC
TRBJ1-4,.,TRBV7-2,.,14,CASSRPGGFEKLFF,TGTGCCAGCAGCCGCCCGGGGGGGTTTGAAAAACTGTTTTTT